The clone carrying this TCR beta chain was seen more than once but under ten times. What it recognizes is unknown. A junction end diverges from the germline sequence, so it may reflect a read error. TCRdb reanalysed the RT-PCR reads using MiXCR and keeps one entry per CDR3 protein. The repertoire holds under 950,000 distinct CDR3 sequences, around 20% seen once, with roughly 10% in the top ten. The data were obtained in a study of response to subunit inactivated influenza vaccine. Notes on the study in general: The authors proposed limited new T cell recruitment per seasonal influenza vaccination.

This clonotype was obtained from a man aged 45-65 years who received an inactivated influenza vaccine. Here the sequenced sample was PBMCs from blood, taken 5 to 6 days after vaccination.

This chain's CDR3 is CASSRARGAYNEQFF. Written as DNA, the CDR3 is TGTGCTAGCAGCCGTGCTCGCGGGGCCTACAATGAGCAGTTCTTC. The chain joins TRBV7-7 to TRBJ2-1, with D maybe TRBD2 (6 bases). Per germline, CDR1 SSHAT and CDR2 FNYEAQ (reference sequence). The CDR3 has 15 amino acids. The full variable domain, with the rest looked up from reference TRBV7-7 and TRBJ2-1, is GAGVSQSPRYKVTKRGQDVTLRCDPISSHATLYWYQQALGQGPEFLTYFNYEAQPDKSGLPSDRFSAERPEGSISTLTIQRTEQRDSAMYRCASSRARGAYNEQFFGPGTRLTVL.